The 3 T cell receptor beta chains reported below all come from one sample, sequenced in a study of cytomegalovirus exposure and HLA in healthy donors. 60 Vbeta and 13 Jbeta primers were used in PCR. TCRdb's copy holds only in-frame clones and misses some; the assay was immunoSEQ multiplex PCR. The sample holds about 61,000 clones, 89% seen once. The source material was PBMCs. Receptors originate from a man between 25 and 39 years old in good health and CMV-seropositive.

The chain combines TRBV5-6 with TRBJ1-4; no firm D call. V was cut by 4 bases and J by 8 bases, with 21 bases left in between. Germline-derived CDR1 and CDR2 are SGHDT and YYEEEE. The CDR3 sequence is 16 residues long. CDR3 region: CASSGRTGVRGEKLFF. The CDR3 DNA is TGTGCCAGCAGCGGACGTACCGGGGTACGGGGAGAAAAACTGTTTTTT.

For the CDR3, the DNA is TGCGCCAGCAGCTCAGGACAGGGGGCCTACGAGCAGTACTTC. Translation: CASSSGQGAYEQYF. The chain combines TRBV5-1 with TRBJ2-5, with 10 bases aligning to TRBD1. The J call could be wrong; TRBJ2-7 is a better fit for the DNA end. The CDR3 spans 14 residues. Per germline, CDR1 SGHRS and CDR2 YFSETQ.

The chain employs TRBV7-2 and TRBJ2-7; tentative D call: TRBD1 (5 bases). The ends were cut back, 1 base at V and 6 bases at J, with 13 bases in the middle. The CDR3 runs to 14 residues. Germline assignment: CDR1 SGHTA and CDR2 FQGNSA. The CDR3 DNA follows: TGTGCCAGCAGCTTAGGAGGCAGGGCCCTCGAGCAGTACTTC. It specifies CASSLGGRALEQYF.